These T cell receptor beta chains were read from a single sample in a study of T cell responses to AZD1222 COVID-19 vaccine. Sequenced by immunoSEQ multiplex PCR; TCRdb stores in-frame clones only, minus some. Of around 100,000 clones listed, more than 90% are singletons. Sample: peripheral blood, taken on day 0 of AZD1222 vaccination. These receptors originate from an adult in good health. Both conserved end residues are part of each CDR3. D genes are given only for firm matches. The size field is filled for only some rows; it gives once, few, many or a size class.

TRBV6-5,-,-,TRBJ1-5,CASSYRQSNQPQHF,TGTGCCAGCAGTTACCGACAGAGCAATCAGCCCCAGCATTTT
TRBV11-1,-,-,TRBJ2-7,CASSFGGEQYF,TGTGCCAGCAGTTTTGGGGGCGAGCAGTACTTC
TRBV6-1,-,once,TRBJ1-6,CASSEQRISYNSPLHF,TGTGCCAGCAGTGAACAACGGATCTCCTATAATTCACCCCTCCACTTT
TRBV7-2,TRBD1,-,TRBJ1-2,CASSLADRDYGYTF,TGTGCCAGCAGCTTAGCCGACAGGGATTATGGCTACACCTTC
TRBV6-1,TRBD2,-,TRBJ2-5,CASSEASGGWETQYF,TGTGCCAGCAGTGAAGCTTCGGGGGGTTGGGAGACCCAGTACTTC
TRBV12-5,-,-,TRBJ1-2,CASGLEMYGYTF,TGTGCTAGTGGTTTGGAAATGTATGGCTACACCTTC
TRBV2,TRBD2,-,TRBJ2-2,CASSDPQTSGINTGELFF,TGTGCCAGCAGTGACCCCCAGACTAGCGGGATTAACACCGGGGAGCTGTTTTTT
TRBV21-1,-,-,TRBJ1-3,CASSRDTIYF,TGTGCCAGCAGTCGGGACACCATATATTTT
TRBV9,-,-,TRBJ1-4,CASGPERGNEKLFF,TGTGCCAGCGGTCCGGAAAGGGGTAATGAAAAACTGTTTTTT
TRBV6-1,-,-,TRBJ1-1,CASSEGRRGRAFF,TGTGCCAGCAGTGAAGGGCGTAGGGGGAGAGCTTTCTTT
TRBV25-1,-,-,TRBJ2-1,CASSELGGNEQFF,TGTGCCAGCAGTGAATTAGGAGGGAATGAGCAGTTCTTC
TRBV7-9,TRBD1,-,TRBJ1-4,CASSSPQGTAEKLFF,TGTGCCAGCAGCTCGCCCCAAGGGACAGCTGAAAAACTGTTTTTT
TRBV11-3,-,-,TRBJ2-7,CASSLGGGHAYEQYF,TGTGCCAGCAGCTTAGGAGGCGGGCACGCCTACGAGCAGTACTTC
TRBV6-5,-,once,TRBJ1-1,CASSYIRSDTEAFF,TGTGCCAGCAGTTACATTAGGTCCGACACTGAAGCTTTCTTT
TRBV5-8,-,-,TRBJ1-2,CASSLYGRAYGYTF,TGTGCCAGCAGCTTGTATGGGCGGGCCTATGGCTACACCTTC
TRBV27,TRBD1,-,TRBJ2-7,CASSLGQGVVYEQYF,TGTGCCAGCAGTTTAGGACAGGGAGTTGTCTACGAGCAGTACTTC
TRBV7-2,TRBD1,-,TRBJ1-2,CASSPQGQPKGGYTF,TGTGCCAGCAGCCCCCAGGGACAGCCAAAAGGGGGCTACACCTTC
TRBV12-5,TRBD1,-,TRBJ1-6,CASGLGAGGSYSPLHF,TGTGCTAGTGGTTTGGGGGCAGGGGGCAGTTATTCACCCCTCCACTTT
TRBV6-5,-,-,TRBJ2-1,CASRYSRGEQFF,TGTGCCAGCAGATACTCGCGCGGTGAGCAGTTCTTC
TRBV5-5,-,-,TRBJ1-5,CASSHSGVGNQPQHF,TGTGCCAGCAGCCATTCAGGGGTAGGCAATCAGCCCCAGCATTTT
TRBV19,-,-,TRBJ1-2,CASSMGRSYGYTF,TGTGCCAGTAGTATGGGCAGGAGCTATGGCTACACCTTC
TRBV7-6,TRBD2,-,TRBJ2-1,CASSLVAGDYNEQFF,TGTGCCAGCAGCTTAGTGGCGGGAGACTACAATGAGCAGTTCTTC
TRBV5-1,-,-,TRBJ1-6,CASSLRLGGDSPLHF,TGCGCCAGCAGCTTGAGGCTAGGGGGGGATTCACCCCTCCACTTT
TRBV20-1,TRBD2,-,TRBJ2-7,CSASFGGAYEQYF,TGCAGTGCTAGTTTTGGGGGGGCCTACGAGCAGTACTTC